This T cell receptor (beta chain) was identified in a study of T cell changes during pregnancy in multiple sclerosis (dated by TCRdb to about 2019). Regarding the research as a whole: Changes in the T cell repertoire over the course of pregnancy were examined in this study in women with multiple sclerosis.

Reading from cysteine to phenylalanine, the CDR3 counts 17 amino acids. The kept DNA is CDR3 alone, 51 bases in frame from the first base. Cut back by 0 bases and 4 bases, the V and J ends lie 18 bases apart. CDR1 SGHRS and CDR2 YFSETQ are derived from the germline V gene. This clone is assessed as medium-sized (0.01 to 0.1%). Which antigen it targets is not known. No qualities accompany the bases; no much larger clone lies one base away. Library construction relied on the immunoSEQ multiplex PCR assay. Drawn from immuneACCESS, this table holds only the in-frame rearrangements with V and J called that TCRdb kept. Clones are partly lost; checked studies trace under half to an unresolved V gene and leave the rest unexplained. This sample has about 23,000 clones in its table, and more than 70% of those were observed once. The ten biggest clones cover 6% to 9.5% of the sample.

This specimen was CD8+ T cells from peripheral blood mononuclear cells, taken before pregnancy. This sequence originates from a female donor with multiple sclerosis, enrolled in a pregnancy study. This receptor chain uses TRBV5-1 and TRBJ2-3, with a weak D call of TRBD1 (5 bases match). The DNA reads TGCGCCAGCAGCTTGGCCGCTGCAGGGTGGGTGGCAGATACGCAGTATTTT. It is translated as CASSLAAAGWVADTQYF.